Detailed here is one T cell receptor (beta chain). CDR3 size: 15 residues. Germline trimming cut 8 bases from V and 6 bases from J; bases unmatched to any gene: 12. Per germline, CDR1 LNHDA and CDR2 SQIVND (reference sequence). This record belongs to a study of cytomegalovirus exposure and HLA in healthy donors. Primers for the PCR totalled 60 Vbeta and 13 Jbeta. Assay: immunoSEQ multiplex PCR; the TCRdb copy retains only in-frame clones and omits some. The sample includes around 170,000 clones, around 80% of them seen just once. Sample: PBMCs. The TCR comes from a woman aged 40 to 50 in good health and CMV-seropositive. The chain recombines TRBV19 with TRBJ2-2; 7 bases match TRBD1. As DNA, the CDR3 is TGTGCCAGTGGAACGGGACAGAAATCCCCCGGGGAGCTGTTTTTT. It specifies CASGTGQKSPGELFF.